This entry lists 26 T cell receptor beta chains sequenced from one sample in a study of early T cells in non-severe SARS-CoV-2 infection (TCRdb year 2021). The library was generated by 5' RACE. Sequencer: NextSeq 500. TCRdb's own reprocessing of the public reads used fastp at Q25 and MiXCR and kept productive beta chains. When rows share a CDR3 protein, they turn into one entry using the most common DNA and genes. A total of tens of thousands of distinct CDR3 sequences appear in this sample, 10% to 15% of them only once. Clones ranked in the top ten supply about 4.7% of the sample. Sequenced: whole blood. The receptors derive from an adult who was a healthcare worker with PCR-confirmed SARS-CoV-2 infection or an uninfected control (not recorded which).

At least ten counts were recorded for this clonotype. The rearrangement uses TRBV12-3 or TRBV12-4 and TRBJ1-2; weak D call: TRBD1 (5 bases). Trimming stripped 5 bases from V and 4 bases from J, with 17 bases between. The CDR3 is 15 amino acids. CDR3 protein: CASSPMGGTFYGYTF. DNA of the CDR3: TGTGCCAGCAGTCCAATGGGGGGAACCTTCTATGGCTACACCTTC.

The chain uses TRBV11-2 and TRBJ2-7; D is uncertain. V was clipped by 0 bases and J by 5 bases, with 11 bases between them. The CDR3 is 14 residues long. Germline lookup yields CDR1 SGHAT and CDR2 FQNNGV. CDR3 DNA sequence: TGTGCCAGCAGCTTAGAGGACCAAATCAACGAGCAGTACTTC. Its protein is CASSLEDQINEQYF.

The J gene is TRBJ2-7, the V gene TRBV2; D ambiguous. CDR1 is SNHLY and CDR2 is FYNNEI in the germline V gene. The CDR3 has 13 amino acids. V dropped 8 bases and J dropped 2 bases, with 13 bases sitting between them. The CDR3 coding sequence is TGTGCCAGCTTGCCAGGCGACCCCTACGAGCAGTACTTC. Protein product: CASLPGDPYEQYF.

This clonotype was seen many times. The CDR3: CASSSWGEIGNQPQHF. The DNA for the CDR3 is TGTGCCAGCAGCTCCTGGGGGGAAATCGGCAATCAGCCCCAGCATTTT. The chain combines TRBV6-5 with TRBJ1-5; weak D call: TRBD1 (5 bases). The CDR3 totals 16 residues. Trimming shortened V by 6 bases and J by 2 bases, and 17 bases separated the two germline ends. In germline, CDR1 is MNHEY, CDR2 SVGAGI.

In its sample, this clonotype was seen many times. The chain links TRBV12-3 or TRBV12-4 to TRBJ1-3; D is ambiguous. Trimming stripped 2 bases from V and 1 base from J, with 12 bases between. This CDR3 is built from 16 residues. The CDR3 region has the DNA TGTGCCAGCAGTTTAAATGTCCCGGGGTCTGGAAACACCATATATTTT. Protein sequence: CASSLNVPGSGNTIYF.

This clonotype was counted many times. The CDR3 nucleotides are TGTGCCAGCAGCCAACTCAAGACAGGGATATTGACTGAAGCTTTCTTT. It translates to CASSQLKTGILTEAFF. The V and J genes are TRBV4-2 and TRBJ1-1; 7 nucleotides line up with TRBD1. The germline V gene encodes CDR1 LGHNA and CDR2 YNFKEQ. J was trimmed by 5 bases and V by 2 bases; bases with no gene match: 11. The CDR3 is 16 residues long.

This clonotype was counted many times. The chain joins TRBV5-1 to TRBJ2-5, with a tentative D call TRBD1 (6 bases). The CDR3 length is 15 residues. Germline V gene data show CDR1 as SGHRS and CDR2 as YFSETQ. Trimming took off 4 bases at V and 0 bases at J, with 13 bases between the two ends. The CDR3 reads CASSGWTEYQETQYF. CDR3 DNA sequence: TGCGCCAGCAGCGGCTGGACAGAGTACCAAGAGACCCAGTACTTC.

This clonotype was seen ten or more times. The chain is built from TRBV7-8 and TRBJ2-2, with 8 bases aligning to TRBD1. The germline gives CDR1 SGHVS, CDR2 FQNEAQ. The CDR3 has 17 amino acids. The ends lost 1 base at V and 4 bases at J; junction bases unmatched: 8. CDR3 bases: TGTGCCAGCAGCTTAGACCCGACAGGGGTGGGCACCGGGGAGCTGTTTTTT. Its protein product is CASSLDPTGVGTGELFF.

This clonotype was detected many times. CDR3 sequence (DNA): TGCGCCAGCAGCTTGGCCCCTCCGGGACAGGGATACGAGCAGTACTTC. Its translation is CASSLAPPGQGYEQYF. The chain carries TRBV5-1 and TRBJ2-7; 9 bases fit TRBD1. With 0 bases clipped from V and 4 bases from J, the junction kept 8 bases outside the gene matches. Germline V gene lookup returns CDR1 SGHRS and CDR2 YFSETQ. CDR3 size: 16 residues.

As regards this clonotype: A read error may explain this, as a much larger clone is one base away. CDR3 bases: TGCGCCAGCAGCCAAGCGCATGGACAGGTTAGCTCCTACAATGAGCAGTTCTTC. Its translation is CASSQAHGQVSSYNEQFF. This chain links TRBV4-1 with TRBJ2-1; 7 bases are a match to TRBD1. V shed 1 base and J 0 bases; nucleotides not matched to a gene: 9. The V gene's germline CDR1 is MGHRA and CDR2 YSYEKL. CDR3 size: 18 residues.

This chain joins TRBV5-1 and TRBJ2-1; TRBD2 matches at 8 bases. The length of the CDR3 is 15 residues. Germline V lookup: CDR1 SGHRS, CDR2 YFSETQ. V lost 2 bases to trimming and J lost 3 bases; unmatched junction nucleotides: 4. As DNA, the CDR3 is TGCGCCAGCAGCTTATCCGGGACTAGCTACAATGAGCAGTTCTTC. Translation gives CASSLSGTSYNEQFF.

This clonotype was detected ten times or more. The CDR3 region is CASSYYFPGAQTKNTEAFF. The CDR3 DNA is TGTGCCAGCAGTTACTACTTCCCGGGAGCACAAACTAAGAACACTGAAGCTTTCTTT. J is TRBJ1-1 and V is TRBV6-6; D unclear. V lost 1 base, J lost 1 base, and 22 bases lay in between. The CDR3 has 19 residues. Germline CDR1 MNHNY, CDR2 SVGAGI (reference sequence).

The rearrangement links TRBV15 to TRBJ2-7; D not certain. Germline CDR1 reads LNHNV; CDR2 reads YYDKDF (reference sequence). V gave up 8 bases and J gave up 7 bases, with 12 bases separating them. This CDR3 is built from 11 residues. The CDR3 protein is CATGVGWEQYF. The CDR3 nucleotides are TGTGCCACCGGAGTTGGTTGGGAGCAGTACTTC.

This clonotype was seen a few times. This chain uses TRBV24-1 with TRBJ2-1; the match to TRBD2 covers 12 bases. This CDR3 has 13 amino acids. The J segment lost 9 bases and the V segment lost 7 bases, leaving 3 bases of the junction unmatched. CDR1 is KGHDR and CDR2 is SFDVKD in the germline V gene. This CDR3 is CATSLAGGLEQFF. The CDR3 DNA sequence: TGTGCCACCAGCCTAGCGGGGGGGCTTGAGCAGTTCTTC.

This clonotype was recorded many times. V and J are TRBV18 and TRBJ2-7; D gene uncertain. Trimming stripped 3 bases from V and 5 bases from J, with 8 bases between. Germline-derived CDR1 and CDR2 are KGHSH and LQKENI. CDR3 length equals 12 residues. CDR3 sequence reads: CASSPTRDEQYF. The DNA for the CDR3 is TGTGCCAGCTCACCCACACGCGACGAGCAGTACTTC.

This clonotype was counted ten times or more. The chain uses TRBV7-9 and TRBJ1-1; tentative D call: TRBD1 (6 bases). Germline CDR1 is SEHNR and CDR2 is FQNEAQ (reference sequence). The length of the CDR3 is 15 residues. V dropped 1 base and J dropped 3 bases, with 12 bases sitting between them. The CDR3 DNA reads TGTGCCAGCAGCTTAGAAGCCACAGGGTACACTGAAGCTTTCTTT. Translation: CASSLEATGYTEAFF.

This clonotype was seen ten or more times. CDR3 bases: TGTGCCAGCAGGGACGCGGGGAGAGAGACCCAGTACTTC. It yields the protein CASRDAGRETQYF. The chain couples TRBV6-5 to TRBJ2-5, with D perhaps TRBD2 (6 bases). The CDR3 is 13 amino acids. The V and J ends lost 6 bases and 4 bases respectively, with 12 bases between them. Germline loops: CDR1 MNHEY, CDR2 SVGAGI.

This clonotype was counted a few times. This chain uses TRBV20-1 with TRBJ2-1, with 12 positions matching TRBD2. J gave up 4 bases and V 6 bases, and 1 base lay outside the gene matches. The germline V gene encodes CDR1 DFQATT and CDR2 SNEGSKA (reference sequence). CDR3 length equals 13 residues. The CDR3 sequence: CSATSGGYNEQFF. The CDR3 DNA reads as TGCAGTGCGACTAGCGGGGGATACAATGAGCAGTTCTTC.

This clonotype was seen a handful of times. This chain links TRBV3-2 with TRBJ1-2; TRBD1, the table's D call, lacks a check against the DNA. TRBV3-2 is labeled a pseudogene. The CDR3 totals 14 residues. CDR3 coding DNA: TGTGCCAGCAGCCAAGCCCCTGGGCAGATGGGCTACACCTTC. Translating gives CASSQAPGQMGYTF.

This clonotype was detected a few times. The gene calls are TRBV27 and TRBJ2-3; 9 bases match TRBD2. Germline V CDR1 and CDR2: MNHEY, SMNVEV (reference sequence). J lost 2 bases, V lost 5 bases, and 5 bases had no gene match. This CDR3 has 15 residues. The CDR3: CASSGSGGSTDTQYF. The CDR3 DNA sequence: TGTGCCAGCAGTGGAAGCGGGGGGTCCACAGATACGCAGTATTTT.

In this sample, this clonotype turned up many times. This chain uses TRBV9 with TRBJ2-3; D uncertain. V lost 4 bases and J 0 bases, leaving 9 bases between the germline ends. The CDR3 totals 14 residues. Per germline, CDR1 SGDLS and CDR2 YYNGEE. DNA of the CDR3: TGTGCCAGCAGCCCGAGATTTAGCACAGATACGCAGTATTTT. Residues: CASSPRFSTDTQYF.

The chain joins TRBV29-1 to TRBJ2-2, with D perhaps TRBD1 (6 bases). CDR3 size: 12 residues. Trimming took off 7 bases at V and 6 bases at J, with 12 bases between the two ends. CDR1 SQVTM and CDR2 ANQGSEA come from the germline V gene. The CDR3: CSAQGLAGELFF. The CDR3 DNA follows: TGCAGCGCCCAGGGGCTGGCCGGGGAGCTGTTTTTT.

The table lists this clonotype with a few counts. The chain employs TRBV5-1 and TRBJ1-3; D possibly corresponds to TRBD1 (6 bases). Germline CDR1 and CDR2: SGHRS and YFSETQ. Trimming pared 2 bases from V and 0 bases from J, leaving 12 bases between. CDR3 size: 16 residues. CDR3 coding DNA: TGCGCCAGCAGCTTTTCAGGGGATAGCTCTGGAAACACCATATATTTT. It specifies CASSFSGDSSGNTIYF.

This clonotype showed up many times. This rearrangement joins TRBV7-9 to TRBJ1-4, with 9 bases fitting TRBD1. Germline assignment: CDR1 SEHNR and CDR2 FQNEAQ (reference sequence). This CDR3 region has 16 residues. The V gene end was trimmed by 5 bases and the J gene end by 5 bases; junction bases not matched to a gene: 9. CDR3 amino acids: CASSPKSGTGNEKLFF. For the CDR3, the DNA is TGTGCCAGCAGCCCGAAATCCGGGACAGGGAATGAAAAACTGTTTTTT.

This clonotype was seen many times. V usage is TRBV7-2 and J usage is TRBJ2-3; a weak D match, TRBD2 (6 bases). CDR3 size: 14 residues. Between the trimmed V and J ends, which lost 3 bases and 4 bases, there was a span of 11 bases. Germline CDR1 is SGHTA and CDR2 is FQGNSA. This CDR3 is CASSFWSGADTQYF. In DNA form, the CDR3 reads TGTGCCAGCAGCTTTTGGTCGGGGGCAGATACGCAGTATTTT.

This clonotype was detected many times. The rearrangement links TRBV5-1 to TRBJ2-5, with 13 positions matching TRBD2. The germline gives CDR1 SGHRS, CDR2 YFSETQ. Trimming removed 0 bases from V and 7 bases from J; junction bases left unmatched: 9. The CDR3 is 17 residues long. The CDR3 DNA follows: TGCGCCAGCAGCTTGGTTCCCGGGACTAGCGGGGAAGGGACCCAGTACTTC. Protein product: CASSLVPGTSGEGTQYF.